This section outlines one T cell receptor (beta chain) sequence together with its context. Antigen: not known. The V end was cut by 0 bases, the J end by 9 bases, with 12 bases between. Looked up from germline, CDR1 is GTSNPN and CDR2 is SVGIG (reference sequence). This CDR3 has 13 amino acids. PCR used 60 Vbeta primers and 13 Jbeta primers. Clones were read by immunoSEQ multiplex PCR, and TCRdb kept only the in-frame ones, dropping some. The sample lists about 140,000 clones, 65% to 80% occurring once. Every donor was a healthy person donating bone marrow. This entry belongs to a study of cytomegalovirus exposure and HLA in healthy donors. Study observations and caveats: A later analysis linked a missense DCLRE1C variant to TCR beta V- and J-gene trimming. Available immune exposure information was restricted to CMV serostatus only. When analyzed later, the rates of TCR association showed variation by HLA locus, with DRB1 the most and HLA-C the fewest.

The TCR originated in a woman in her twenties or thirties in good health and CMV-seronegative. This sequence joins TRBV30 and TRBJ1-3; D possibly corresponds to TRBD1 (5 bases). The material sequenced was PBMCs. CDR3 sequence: CAWSVGLESTIYF. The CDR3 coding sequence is TGTGCCTGGAGTGTGGGACTGGAGAGCACCATATATTTT.